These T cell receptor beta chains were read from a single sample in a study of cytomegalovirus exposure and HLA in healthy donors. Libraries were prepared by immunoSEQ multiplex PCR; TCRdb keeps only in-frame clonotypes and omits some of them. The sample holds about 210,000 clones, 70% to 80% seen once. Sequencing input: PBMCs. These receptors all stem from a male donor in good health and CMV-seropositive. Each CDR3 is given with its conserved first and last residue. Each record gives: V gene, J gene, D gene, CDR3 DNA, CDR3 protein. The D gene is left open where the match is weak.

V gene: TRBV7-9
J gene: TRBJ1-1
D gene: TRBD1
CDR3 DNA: TGTGCCAGCAGCCCATACACAGGGGTGAACACTGAAGCTTTCTTT
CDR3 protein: CASSPYTGVNTEAFF

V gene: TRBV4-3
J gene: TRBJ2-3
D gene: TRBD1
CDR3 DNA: TGCGCCAGCAGCCTGGGACAGGGAGGGGCAGATACGCAGTATTTT
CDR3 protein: CASSLGQGGADTQYF

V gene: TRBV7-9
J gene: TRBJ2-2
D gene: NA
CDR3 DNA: TGTGCCAGCACCCCCCCCCAGGGAAACACCGGGGAGCTGTTTTTT
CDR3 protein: CASTPPQGNTGELFF

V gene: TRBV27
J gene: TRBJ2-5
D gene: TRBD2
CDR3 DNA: TGTGCCAGCAGTTTATTAGGGGCGGGGGGGGAGACCCAGTACTTC
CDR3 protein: CASSLLGAGGETQYF

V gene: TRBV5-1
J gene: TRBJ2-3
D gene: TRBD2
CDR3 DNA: TGCGCCAGCAGCGGGGGGGGAACAGATACGCAGTATTTT
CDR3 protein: CASSGGGTDTQYF

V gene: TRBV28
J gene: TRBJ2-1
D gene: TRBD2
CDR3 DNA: TGCGCCAGCAGCGAGGGACTAGTTTCCTACAATGAGCAGTTCTTC
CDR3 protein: CASSEGLVSYNEQFF

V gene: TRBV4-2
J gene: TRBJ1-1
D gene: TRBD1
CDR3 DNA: TGTGCCAGCAGCCAAGGCGTACAGGGGGCTGAAGCTTTCTTT
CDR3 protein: CASSQGVQGAEAFF

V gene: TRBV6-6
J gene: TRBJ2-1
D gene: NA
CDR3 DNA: TGTGCCAGCATCCAACCGCAGGCTTTGACGCAGTTCTTC
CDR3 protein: CASIQPQALTQFF

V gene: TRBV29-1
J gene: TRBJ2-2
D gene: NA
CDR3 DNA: TGCAGCGTTGGAGACATTAACACCGGGGAGCTGTTTTTT
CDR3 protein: CSVGDINTGELFF

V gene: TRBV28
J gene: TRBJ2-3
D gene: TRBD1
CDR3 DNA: TGTGCCAGCAGTTTAGACAGGGGGATCACAGATACGCAGTATTTT
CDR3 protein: CASSLDRGITDTQYF

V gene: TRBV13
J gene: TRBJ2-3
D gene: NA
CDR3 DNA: TGTGCCAGCACTCCCCGGGAGTGGGCAGATACGCAGTATTTT
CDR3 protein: CASTPREWADTQYF

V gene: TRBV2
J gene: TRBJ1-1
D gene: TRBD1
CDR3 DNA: TGTGCCAGCGCTTTAGGGGGCCTTTCGATAACTGAAGCTTTCTTT
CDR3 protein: CASALGGLSITEAFF

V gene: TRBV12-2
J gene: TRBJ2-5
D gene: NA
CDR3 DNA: TGTGCAAGTCGCTTGAGGGGGCCAGTCAAAAGGAAACAATCTGGGCCGATACAAGAGACCCAGTACTTC
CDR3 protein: CASRLRGPVKRKQSGPIQETQYF

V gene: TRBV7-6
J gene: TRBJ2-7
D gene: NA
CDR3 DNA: TGTGCCAGCAGCGAGGAAAACTGGACAGGGAGGGTCGAGCAGTACTTC
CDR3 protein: CASSEENWTGRVEQYF

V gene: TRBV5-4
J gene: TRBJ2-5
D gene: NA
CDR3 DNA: TGTGCCAGCAGCTCCCCCTCTGTGGAGACCCAGTACTTC
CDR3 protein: CASSSPSVETQYF

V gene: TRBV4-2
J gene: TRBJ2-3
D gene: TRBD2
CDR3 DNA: TGTGCCAGCAGCCAATCTCTAGCGGGAACACCAGATACGCAGTATTTT
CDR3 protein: CASSQSLAGTPDTQYF